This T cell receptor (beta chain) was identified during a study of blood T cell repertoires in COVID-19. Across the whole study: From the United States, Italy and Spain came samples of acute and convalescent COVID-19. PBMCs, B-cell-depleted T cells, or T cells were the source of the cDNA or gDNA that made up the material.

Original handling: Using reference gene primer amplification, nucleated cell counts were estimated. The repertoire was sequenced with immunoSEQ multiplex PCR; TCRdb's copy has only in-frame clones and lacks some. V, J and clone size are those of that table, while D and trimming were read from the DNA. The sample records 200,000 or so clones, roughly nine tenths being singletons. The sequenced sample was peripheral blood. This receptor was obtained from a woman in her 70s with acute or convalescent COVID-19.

The CDR3 DNA sequence: TGTGCCAGTAGCTCGTCCGGGGGGGTCGGCAATCAGCCCCAGCATTTT. It translates to CASSSSGGVGNQPQHF. This chain joins TRBV19 and TRBJ1-5, with D perhaps matching TRBD1 (5 bases). In germline, CDR1 is LNHDA, CDR2 SQIVND (reference sequence). V was trimmed by 6 bases and J by 2 bases, leaving 17 bases between them. The CDR3 loop spans 16 amino acids.